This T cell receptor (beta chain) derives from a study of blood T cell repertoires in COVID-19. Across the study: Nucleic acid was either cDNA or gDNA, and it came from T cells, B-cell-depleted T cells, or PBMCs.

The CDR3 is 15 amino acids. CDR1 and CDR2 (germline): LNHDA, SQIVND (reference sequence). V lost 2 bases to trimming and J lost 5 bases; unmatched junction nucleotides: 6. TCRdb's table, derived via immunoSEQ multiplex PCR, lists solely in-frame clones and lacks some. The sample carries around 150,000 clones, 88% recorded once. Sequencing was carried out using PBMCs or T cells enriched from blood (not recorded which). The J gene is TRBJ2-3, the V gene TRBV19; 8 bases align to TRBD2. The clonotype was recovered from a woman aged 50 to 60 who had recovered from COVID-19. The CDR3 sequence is CASSILAGWVDTQYF. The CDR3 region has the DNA TGTGCCAGTAGTATATTAGCGGGGTGGGTAGATACGCAGTATTTT.